The 13 T cell receptor beta chains below were found in one sample sequenced in a study of response to subunit inactivated influenza vaccine (dated by TCRdb to the late 2010s). The library was obtained by RT-PCR. TCRdb records Illumina HiSeq 2500 as the sequencer. TCRdb reprocessing: public reads trimmed at Q25 with fastp, clones called with MiXCR, in-frame beta chains kept. Merged by CDR3 protein, the rows form single entries marked with the most common genes and DNA. This sample has around 480,000 distinct CDR3 sequences in its table, and 16% of those were observed once. 2.5% to 3.5% of the sample comes from the top ten. The sample was CD4+ T cells sorted from PBMCs, taken around 25 months after vaccination. These receptors came from a man in his fifties or sixties who received an inactivated influenza vaccine. Donor details come from another sample of the same person, matched by shared clones.

This clonotype was recorded a few times. The gene calls are TRBV20-1 and TRBJ1-5, with D possibly TRBD1 on 5 matching bases. Germline loops: CDR1 DFQATT, CDR2 SNEGSKA (reference sequence). V lost 1 base and J lost 3, with 13 bases in between. The CDR3 runs to 15 residues. As DNA, the CDR3 is TGCAGTGCTAGAGCTAGGGGACCTCACAATCAGCCCCAGCATTTT. Translation: CSARARGPHNQPQHF.

This clonotype showed up many times. The rearrangement joins TRBV29-1 to TRBJ2-5, with 7 nucleotides matching TRBD1. Germline V CDR1 and CDR2: SQVTM, ANQGSEA. The CDR3 extends over 14 amino acids. The junction had 5 bases not matched to a gene; V was cut back by 2 bases and J by 2 bases. The CDR3 region has the DNA TGCAGCGTTGAATTCCGACAGGGACAAGAGACCCAGTACTTC. Translating gives CSVEFRQGQETQYF. The complete variable domain, with remaining parts taken from reference TRBV29-1 and TRBJ2-5, reads SAVISQKPSRDICQRGTSLTIQCQVDSQVTMMFWYRQQPGQSLTLIATANQGSEATYESGFVIDKFPISRPNLTFSTLTVSNMSPEDSSIYLCSVEFRQGQETQYFGPGTRLLVL.

The genes are TRBV10-3 and TRBJ2-7, with 8 bases identical to TRBD1. With V trimmed by 0 bases and J by 3 bases, 1 base remained unmatched. CDR3 length equals 14 residues. Germline values: CDR1 ENHRY, CDR2 SYGVKD. The CDR3, as DNA: TGTGCCATCAGTGAGTCCGGGACAGGCTACGAGCAGTACTTC. Residues: CAISESGTGYEQYF.

This clonotype was observed a handful of times. The gene calls are TRBV15 and TRBJ2-7; D is unresolved. The ends were cut back, 5 bases at V and 0 bases at J, with 14 bases in the middle. Germline CDR1 reads LNHNV; CDR2 reads YYDKDF (reference sequence). The CDR3 runs to 15 residues. The CDR3 bases are TGTGCCACCAGCTTGTTGGGCGGATACTCCTACGAGCAGTACTTC. Its translation is CATSLLGGYSYEQYF.

This clonotype was seen repeatedly, ten times or more. This chain uses TRBV28 with TRBJ2-7; D is uncertain. Per germline, CDR1 MDHEN and CDR2 SYDVKM. CDR3 size: 12 residues. V was trimmed by 5 bases and J by 5 bases, leaving 10 bases between them. The DNA for the CDR3 is TGTGCCAGCAGTCCACCGATGAACGAGCAGTACTTC. Translation: CASSPPMNEQYF.

This chain uses TRBV7-2 with TRBJ1-5; tentative D call: TRBD1 (5 bases). V was clipped by 2 bases and J by 3 bases, with 8 bases between them. Germline V gene sequence: CDR1 SGHTA, CDR2 FQGNSA. The length of the CDR3 is 14 residues. As DNA, the CDR3 is TGTGCCAGCAGCTTAAAGACAGCCAATCAGCCCCAGCATTTT. Residues: CASSLKTANQPQHF.

This clonotype was detected a few times. The chain joins TRBV5-1 to TRBJ2-5; D remains ambiguous. The V gene lost 5 bases and the J gene lost 5 bases, with 13 bases spanning the gap. CDR1 is SGHRS and CDR2 is YFSETQ in the germline V gene. This CDR3 is 13 amino acids long. CDR3 coding DNA: TGCGCCAGCAGATTGAACAGTGGGGAGACCCAGTACTTC. Its translation is CASRLNSGETQYF. Filled out from reference TRBV5-1 and TRBJ2-5, the complete variable domain reads KAGVTQTPRYLIKTRGQQVTLSCSPISGHRSVSWYQQTPGQGLQFLFEYFSETQRNKGNFPGRFSGRQFSNSRSEMNVSTLELGDSALYLCASRLNSGETQYFGPGTRLLVL.

The chain is built from TRBV7-2 and TRBJ2-5; 15 bases line up with TRBD2. Trimming removed 5 bases from V and 5 bases from J; junction bases left unmatched: 9. From germline, CDR1 is SGHTA and CDR2 FQGNSA. The CDR3 spans 17 residues. The CDR3 bases are TGTGCCAGCAGCCCACGGACTAGCGGGGGGGCCGGTGAGACCCAGTACTTC. Translation: CASSPRTSGGAGETQYF.

In its sample, this clonotype was seen a few times. The V and J genes are TRBV11-2 and TRBJ2-1; TRBD2 matches 10 bases. Germline V gene lookup returns CDR1 SGHAT and CDR2 FQNNGV. The trim removed 1 base at V and 7 bases at J, leaving 16 bases unmatched. The CDR3 is 19 amino acids. The CDR3 region is CASSLVFIRASGRINEQFF. The CDR3 bases are TGTGCCAGCAGCTTAGTCTTCATACGGGCTAGCGGGAGAATAAATGAGCAGTTCTTC.

The gene calls are TRBV19 and TRBJ2-7; 7 positions agree with TRBD2. Trimming took 4 bases from V and 0 from J; bases not matched to a gene: 6. This CDR3 is built from 15 residues. Germline CDR1 is LNHDA and CDR2 is SQIVND (reference sequence). The CDR3 DNA reads as TGTGCCAGTAGTACTAGCGGTCCTAGCTCCTACGAGCAGTACTTC. Its translation is CASSTSGPSSYEQYF.

CDR3 bases: TGTGCCAGCAGTCGGATGACAGGGTCGGGTGGCTACACCTTC. Protein product: CASSRMTGSGGYTF. The gene calls are TRBV27 and TRBJ1-2, with TRBD1 identical over 7 bases. The CDR3 is 14 residues long. Germline-derived CDR1 and CDR2 are MNHEY and SMNVEV (reference sequence). V was pared by 5 bases and J by 7 bases, with 10 bases of the junction left unmatched.

The chain is built from TRBV19 and TRBJ1-6; TRBD1 aligns across 7 bases. In germline, CDR1 is LNHDA, CDR2 SQIVND (reference sequence). The V segment lost 8 bases and the J segment 10 bases; nucleotides outside the gene matches: 8. The CDR3 is 13 amino acids. CDR3 bases: TGTGCCAGTTCGAGGGGGCAGCAATCACCCCTCCACTTT. This sequence encodes CASSRGQQSPLHF.

This clonotype has a count of ten or more. J is TRBJ2-7 and V is TRBV10-3; 8 bases line up with TRBD1. The V segment lost 7 bases and the J segment 3 bases; nucleotides outside the gene matches: 8. Germline lookup yields CDR1 ENHRY and CDR2 SYGVKD. CDR3 size: 14 residues. CDR3 DNA sequence: TGTGCCATCATCGGACAGGGAATGAACTACGAGCAGTACTTC. This translates into CAIIGQGMNYEQYF.